This T cell receptor beta chain comes out of a study of shared clonotypes between healthy human individuals (dated by TCRdb to 2020 to 2021). Regarding the study in general: Two women and a few men aged 18 to 49 years were included in the cohort. For each donor, three plates each were used for CD4 naive and CD4 memory, two plates were used for CD8 naive, and one plate was used for CD8 memory. Blood TCR repertoires of roughly five healthy adults were deeply sequenced to estimate repertoire size and the extent of clonotype sharing between individuals. To increase sequencing depth and limit assay-specific biases, different laboratories used diverse techniques to prepare libraries and sequence TCR repertoires. Between about 0.9 and 9 billion PBMCs per donor were obtained by leukapheresis. The research as a whole found: Incomplete sequencing was indicated by rarefaction of sorted-subset datasets, despite the large sequencing depth. Larger estimated clonotype richness was generally found for naive subsets than for memory subsets. The small number of donors limited the genetic and exposure-history diversity represented. Pairwise subsampling led to the expectation that sequencing depth would affect the degree of clonotype sharing among donors. Compared with non-shared clonotypes, the clonotypes found in all four sorted-subset donors had higher generation probabilities. Sharing across a handful of donors was observed for roughly 5% of naive CD4, over 3% of naive CD8, 2.3% of memory CD4, and around 0.44% of memory CD8 clonotypes. Only blood was sampled, and tissue TCR repertoires likely differ from those in blood.

Healthy HIV-negative adults with no recently reported acute infections or vaccinations were included as donors. Every donor was a Caucasian adult residing in Nashville, Tennessee, USA. CD4+ T cells were enriched by magnetic negative selection; naive cells were then positively selected on CD45RA, and the negative fraction formed the memory subset. Blood was collected by leukapheresis, and PBMCs were isolated by Ficoll-Histopaque density gradient centrifugation and then cryopreserved in liquid nitrogen vapor phase. Analytical flow cytometry was used to check the purity and quantity of each magnetically sorted T cell population. Each sorted fraction had its genomic DNA isolated and then quantified by UV absorbance on a Nanodrop 2000c. Based on the germline V gene, the CDR1 and CDR2 sequences are SGHRS and YFSETQ. From the cysteine through the phenylalanine, the CDR3 covers 15 amino acids. The CDR3 DNA has 45 bases and is translated from base 1. V is trimmed back by 4 bases and J by 6 bases, and the junction contains 9 bases that no gene match accounts for.

TCR CDR3 regions were amplified from genomic DNA by multiplex PCR using the deep immunoSEQ assay. For each cell subset, the extracted genomic DNA was distributed evenly across all wells of several immunoSEQ 96-well plates, and each plate served as one replicate. Each replicate PCR for sorted subsets received approximately 220 ng genomic DNA, equal to tens of thousands of T cell genomes. Purified libraries were measured with a Qubit 3.0 fluorometer, size-checked on a Bioanalyzer 2100, and measured again with the KAPA Library Quantification kit. Every immunoSEQ 96-well plate was sequenced on a separate single-read 150-cycle Illumina NextSeq 550 flow cell. The published analysis was carried out like this. Because only junctional sequences without quality scores were contained in the immunoSEQ output, filtering matching that applied to full-length reads could not be performed. To assign V/J genes and CDR3, sequences were annotated using PyIR, a Python wrapper for IgBLAST v1.9, with IMGT germline references. Reads were removed for weak V/J assignments (E-value above 1e-6), missing CDR3, stop codons, out-of-frame junctions, or ambiguous translated residues. V3J clonotypes were defined as sequences sharing an identical inferred V gene, J gene, and CDR3 amino acid sequence. Percentage overlap between repertoires was calculated by dividing the number of shared unique clonotypes by the size of the smaller repertoire. Three approaches were used to assess repertoire richness: RTK rarefaction, the Chao1 estimator, and Recon v2.1 estimates of unobserved clonotypes. OLGA was used to compute generation probabilities for all TCRbeta clonotypes that the gDNA method yielded from a few donors. What TCRdb holds here is the immuneACCESS table cut down to in-frame rearrangements. Part of the clones is not present; checked against another copy, under half of the missing clones reflect an unresolved V gene, and the others are unexplained. V and J calls and clone size are those listed in that table; D and trimming were worked out from the DNA. Across this sample there are more than 2,000,000 clones, with more than 90% seen only once. The ten largest clones add up to 0.11% to 0.15% of the sample.

Remarks on this clone: Its antigen specificity is not known. No qualities accompany the bases; no much larger clone lies one base away.

The sequencing input was naive CD4+ T cells sorted from blood. The cell subset or site label of this sample denotes: CD45RA+ positively selected. The chain is encoded by TRBV5-1 joined to TRBJ2-3; TRBD1 agrees with 9 junctional bases. The receptor comes from a man aged 18 to 30 in good health. CDR3 reads: CASSKSGTGTDTQYF. DNA sequence: TGCGCCAGCAGCAAATCCGGGACAGGGACCGATACGCAGTATTTT.